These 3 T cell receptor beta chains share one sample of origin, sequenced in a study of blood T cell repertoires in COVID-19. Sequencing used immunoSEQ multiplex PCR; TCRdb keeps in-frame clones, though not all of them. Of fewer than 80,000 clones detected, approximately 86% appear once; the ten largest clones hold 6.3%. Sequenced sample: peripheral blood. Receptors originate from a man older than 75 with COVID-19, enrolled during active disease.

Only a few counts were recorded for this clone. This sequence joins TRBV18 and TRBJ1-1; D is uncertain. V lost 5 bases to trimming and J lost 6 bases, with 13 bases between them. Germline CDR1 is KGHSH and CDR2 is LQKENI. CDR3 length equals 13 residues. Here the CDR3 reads CASSWGVSSEAFF. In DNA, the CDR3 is TGTGCCAGCTCATGGGGAGTCTCCTCTGAAGCTTTCTTT.

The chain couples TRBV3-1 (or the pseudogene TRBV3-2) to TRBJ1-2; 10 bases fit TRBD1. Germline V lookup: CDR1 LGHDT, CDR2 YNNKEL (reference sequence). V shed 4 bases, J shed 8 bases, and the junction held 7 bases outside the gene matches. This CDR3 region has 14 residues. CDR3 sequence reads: CASSRPGTGDGYTF. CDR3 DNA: TGTGCCAGCAGCCGACCGGGGACAGGGGACGGCTACACCTTC.

In DNA, the CDR3 is TGTGCCAGCAGGCCGGGGGGCTTGGAGACCCAGTACTTC. It encodes CASRPGGLETQYF. The V call is TRBV11-3, the J call TRBJ2-5; possibly TRBD2 for D (7 bases). The CDR3 is 13 residues long. The V end lost 6 bases, the J end lost 5 bases, and 13 bases lay between the germline ends. Per the germline V gene, CDR1 is SGHNT and CDR2 is YENEEA.